These 5 T cell receptor beta chains share one sample of origin, sequenced in a study of cytomegalovirus exposure and HLA in healthy donors (dated by TCRdb to 2015 to 2018). Library construction relied on the immunoSEQ multiplex PCR assay. For the multiplex PCR, a mixture combining 60 forward primers for TCR Vbeta segments and 13 reverse primers for TCR Jbeta segments was used. The table comes from immuneACCESS by way of TCRdb, which keeps in-frame sequences with V and J called. Part of the clones is missing from these tables; in studies checked, under half for an unresolved V gene and the rest for unknown reasons. The sample table shows about 190,000 clones, and 87% are seen once. The top ten hold around 1% of the sample. Sequenced sample: PBMCs. These receptors were obtained from a boy aged 2-9 years in good health and CMV-seronegative.

This chain uses TRBV19 with TRBJ2-2; D not resolved. V was shortened by 9 bases and J by 3 bases, with 11 bases between the two germline ends. This CDR3 comprises 13 residues. Germline CDR1 LNHDA, CDR2 SQIVND (reference sequence). The CDR3 DNA reads TGTGCCAGCGCCTTTCAGGACACCGGGGAGCTGTTTTTT. This translates into CASAFQDTGELFF.

V usage is TRBV19 and J usage is TRBJ2-2, with 9 nucleotides matching TRBD2. This CDR3 region has 15 residues. V was pared by 3 bases and J by 4 bases, with 3 bases of the junction left unmatched. CDR1 and CDR2 (germline): LNHDA, SQIVND (reference sequence). In nucleotides, the CDR3 is TGTGCCAGTAGTATGTTAGCGGGAGCCACCGGGGAGCTGTTTTTT. Translating it yields CASSMLAGATGELFF.

The chain uses TRBV27 and TRBJ1-1; D gene uncertain. V was shortened by 6 bases and J by 3 bases, with 14 bases between the two germline ends. Germline V gene sequence: CDR1 MNHEY, CDR2 SMNVEV (reference sequence). There are 14 residues in the CDR3. CDR3 DNA sequence: TGTGCCAGCAGGCGGAACTTGGAATACACTGAAGCTTTCTTT. Translated, it gives CASRRNLEYTEAFF.

The chain combines TRBV11-3 with TRBJ2-2; no firm D call. The CDR3 contains 13 residues. CDR1 is SGHNT, CDR2 YENEEA, per germline. V was pared by 8 bases and J by 4 bases, with 11 bases between. CDR3 nucleotide sequence: TGTGCCAGCGGATATACGGGCACCGGGGAGCTGTTTTTT. Its protein is CASGYTGTGELFF. The entire variable domain, with the rest obtained from reference TRBV11-3 and TRBJ2-2, is as follows: EAGVVQSPRYKIIEKKQPVAFWCNPISGHNTLYWYLQNLGQGPELLIRYENEEAVDDSQLPKDRFSAERLKGVDSTLKIQPAELGDSAVYLCASGYTGTGELFFGEGSRLTVL.

In its sample, this clone was seen once. The chain combines TRBV5-1 with TRBJ2-3; TRBD2 aligns across 14 bases. The CDR3 runs 18 residues. Germline loops: CDR1 SGHRS, CDR2 YFSETQ. The trim removed 4 bases at V and 0 bases at J, leaving 7 bases unmatched. CDR3 DNA sequence: TGCGCCAGCAGCCTCGGACTAGCGGGGGGCCCTAGCACAGATACGCAGTATTTT. Encoded protein: CASSLGLAGGPSTDTQYF.